This TCR beta chain appears in the sequencing data of a study of CD8+ T cells in alopecia areata (dated by TCRdb to the late 2010s). About the investigation overall: Treated patients were enrolled in an open-label pilot trial of oral tofacitinib, 5 to 10 mg twice daily, for moderate-to-severe alopecia areata. To study T cell clonal expansion in alopecia areata, the researchers applied high-throughput TCRbeta sequencing to both the C3H/HeJ mouse model and human patients. Tofacitinib-treated patients had biopsies at baseline and at 4 and 24 weeks of treatment, with a later scalp biopsy in several patients. RNA came from the PAXgene miRNA kit for fixed scalp, the miRNeasy kit for PBMCs, and the RNeasy kit for mouse skin. In humans, TCRbeta sequencing was performed on scalp tissue and on sorted CD4+ and CD8+ peripheral blood T cells from healthy controls and from patients with patchy or totalis/universalis alopecia areata. Patients received tofacitinib for 6 to 18 months and were then followed off drug for 6 months to check for delayed response and recurrence. immunoSEQ multiplex PCR using 35 Vbeta forward primers and 13 Jbeta reverse primers was used to amplify TCRbeta CDR3 regions. For the treated patients, the SALT score, which quantifies what percentage of scalp surface area is affected, served as the measure of disease severity. Scalp clonality was compared across normal scalp (n=4), patchy alopecia areata scalp (n=8), and alopecia totalis/universalis scalp (n=8).

The time point label here, explained by the study, means: around 28 days on oral tofacitinib. This specimen's treatment or condition label, interpreted: oral pan-JAK inhibitor, 5-10 mg twice daily. From alopecia areata patients, peripheral blood was collected along with lesional scalp punch biopsies. PBMCs were isolated by density centrifugation and stained for CD3, CD4 and CD8, after which CD4+ and CD8+ T cells were sorted on a FACSAria. The library was made by the immunoSEQ multiplex PCR assay. For TCR sequencing, RNA was extracted from every sample and reverse transcribed into cDNA to serve as template. First-strand cDNA was synthesized using SuperScript III with a 2:1 mix of oligo-dT and random hexamers. Amplification bias was assessed with a synthetic immune receptor repertoire, and residual bias was removed computationally. In the source study's methods: Raw reads were preprocessed for error removal, and CDR3 was defined according to IMGT conventions as running from the conserved cysteine to phenylalanine. Clonality was computed as 1 minus the Shannon entropy, with the entropy normalized by log2 of the number of productive unique TCRs. Whether each scalp clone was CD4 or CD8 was inferred by checking scalp TCRbeta sequences against the CD4 and CD8 repertoires from sorted blood. Drawn from immuneACCESS, this table holds only the in-frame rearrangements with V and J called that TCRdb kept. Clones are partly lost; checked studies trace under half to an unresolved V gene and leave the rest unexplained. V, J and clone size are those of that table, while D and trimming were read from the DNA. A total of 200,000 to 250,000 clones appear in this sample, around 57% of them only once. Roughly 1.5% of the sample is held by the ten biggest clonotypes.

About this clone: There is no known antigen for this receptor. Per-base quality was not reported, and no clone a single base away is much larger than it.

The trim is 1 base for V and 0 bases for J, with a gap of 10 bases between the germline ends. Measured from the cysteine to the phenylalanine, the CDR3 is 15 residues long. The CDR3 DNA has 45 bases and is translated from base 1. The CDR1 and CDR2 encoded by the germline V gene (reference sequence) are SSHAT and FNYEAQ. Points the paper makes about the study in general: Compared with normal scalp, lesional scalp, particularly in alopecia totalis/universalis, had higher clonality and more expanded CD8+ clones, which suggests antigenic drive. Compared with mice, TCR sequences shared between patients were less clear, possibly partly because of HLA diversity across the patient population. Because the treated cohort was small and included a single nonresponder, larger studies are needed to assess links between baseline CD8+ expansion and response. Tofacitinib significantly lowered scalp clonality and the number of expanded CD8+ clones among the top 100 scalp clones. Many expanded lesional clones persisted in scalp and blood during tofacitinib treatment, which may partly explain relapse after stopping treatment. Scalp TCR repertoire analysis is complicated because resident alphabeta T cells in normal human skin are also sequenced, whereas mouse skin is dominated by gammadelta T cells.

The sequence links TRBV7-7 to TRBJ2-7; TRBD1 might be the D gene, on 5 matching bases. This sample comprised CD4+ T cells sorted from blood, obtained at week 4, from a patient treated with tofacitinib. This receptor was identified in a human donor with alopecia areata. Here the CDR3 is given as CASSLDAGPSYEQYF. The nucleotides are TGTGCCAGCAGCTTAGATGCAGGGCCCTCCTACGAGCAGTACTTC. Reference TRBV7-7 and TRBJ2-7 genes cover what lies past the CDR3, so the full variable domain is GAGVSQSPRYKVTKRGQDVTLRCDPISSHATLYWYQQALGQGPEFLTYFNYEAQPDKSGLPSDRFSAERPEGSISTLTIQRTEQRDSAMYRCASSLDAGPSYEQYFGPGTRLTVT.